This T cell receptor beta chain was identified in a study of T cells in Graves' hyperthyroidism and ophthalmopathy (dated by TCRdb to about 2019). For the wider study: Peripheral blood samples were taken at initial diagnosis, before any treatment was given. To identify distinguishing TCR V-J signatures, a discovery cohort of roughly 100 patients was used, comprising 40 to 45 with Graves' ophthalmopathy and around 60 with stable Graves' hyperthyroidism. Prospective prediction of ophthalmopathy was tested in an independent validation cohort consisting of fewer than 20 hyperthyroidism patients and some 16 patients who later progressed to ophthalmopathy. The 100 discovery patients were divided at random into training and test sets in a 7:3 ratio. In addition, the study compared T-cell repertoires in thyroid tissue and in blood from about 6 Graves' hyperthyroidism patients. After blood sampling, hyperthyroidism patients were treated with methimazole at a starting dose of 30 mg daily, and ophthalmopathy patients were treated with high-dose intravenous methylprednisolone. The paper describes TCR Vbeta CDR3 sequencing of 120 to 150 peripheral blood samples, made up of approximately 40 ophthalmopathy patients, approximately 76 hyperthyroidism patients and about 17 progressor patients. Overall study outcomes, separate from this receptor: In validation, progression to ophthalmopathy was predicted by the model with more than 65% sensitivity and 72.22% specificity, a median of around 6.5 months before onset. No statistical method was used to set the sample size in advance, and investigators knew the group allocation. Most expanded thyroid clonotypes (frequency above 0.001) were also found in blood, which suggests that blood repertoires may mirror thyroid immune responses. A 13 V-J signature model separated ophthalmopathy from stable hyperthyroidism, with approximately 86% sensitivity and approximately 81% specificity in cross-validation and 80%/75% in testing.

Sequences DFQATT (CDR1) and SNEGSKA (CDR2) are obtained from the germline V gene (reference sequence). From V the trimming removes 3 bases and from J it removes 3 bases, while the gene matches leave 9 bases of the junction unaccounted for. Including cysteine and phenylalanine, the CDR3 has 16 amino acids. Just CDR3 DNA is preserved here, 48 bases in frame from base 1. This clonotype was counted at least ten times. The antigen it recognizes is unknown. The sample holds no much larger clone one base away, and base qualities are not on file. TCR beta CDR3 regions were amplified from RNA transcripts. The first round of RT-PCR for the TCR CDR3 was performed with the HTBI primer set and the Qiagen OneStep RT-PCR kit. The libraries were constructed in a second round of multiplex PCR and then size-selected and purified. Paired-end sequencing of the libraries was performed with 100 bp reads on an Illumina HiSeq2000. Per the authors' processing: SOAPnuke was used to process the raw data, removing reads that contained adapters or uncalled bases, had a mean Phred below 15, or lacked an exact match to the constant primer or identifier. High-quality paired reads were merged with COPE v1.2.5, and unique nucleotide sequences were defined as clonotypes. MiTCR v1.1 was used to align clonotypes to the IMGT TRBV, TRBD and TRBJ reference segments. Only V-J combinations with frequency above 0.0001, covering approximately 99% of repertoires, were analysed. The TCS score was defined as F50 (clonal expansion) divided by E x V (chaos), with BLOSUM62-based TCRdist calculated between CDR3 peptides within each V-J. Welch's t-statistics and random forest reduced around 550 V-J features to roughly 13, which were used in a naive Bayes classifier (R e1071). TCRdb redid the processing of the public reads, applying fastp at Q25 and MiXCR, and retained in-frame beta chains. Entries that share a CDR3 protein sequence are merged under the most common genes and DNA. TCRdb's processing, not the authors', yielded these V and J calls. The sample data list about 480,000 distinct CDR3 sequences, and less than 25% of these were observed just once. Less than 65% of the sample comes from the top ten.

In the ophthalmopathy patients, disease was moderately to severely active, with a Clinical Activity Score of 3 or more, a NOSPECS grade of 4 or more, and a duration of less than 3 months. Patients with uncontrolled infections, other autoimmune diseases, pregnancy or lactation were excluded. Diagnoses relied on clinical symptoms, serum thyroxine and TRAb, thyroid ultrasound and orbital computed tomography. PBMCs were separated from approximately 10 ml of fresh peripheral blood using Ficoll-Paque density gradient centrifugation. Trizol reagent was used to extract total RNA, and RNA quality was then checked on an Agilent 2100 Bioanalyzer.

The sequence came from a woman between 70 and 85 years old with Graves' ophthalmopathy. The chain uses TRBV20-1 and TRBJ2-7, with 12 bases in between that match TRBD2. The sequenced sample consisted of blood. The CDR3 reads as follows: CSARSLTSGGGYEQYF. The DNA sequence is TGCAGTGCTAGGTCCCTGACTAGCGGGGGCGGCTACGAGCAGTACTTC.